This TCR beta chain was captured by sequencing in a study of Ad26.COV2.S vaccination and SARS-CoV-2 variants. Turning to the study itself: The authors gave Ad26.COV2.S intramuscularly, either once or twice 56 days apart.

V was cut by 0 bases and J by 2 bases, with 10 bases left in between. The germline V gene has CDR1 SGHTA and CDR2 FQGTGA. This CDR3 region has 15 residues. The repertoire was sequenced with immunoSEQ multiplex PCR; TCRdb's copy has only in-frame clones and lacks some. The table includes about 440,000 clones, roughly 88% detected once. The treatment here: some 19 received Ad26.COV2.S at low or high dose, single or two shots; roughly five received placebo; per-sample allocation not given. Sampling was performed 63 days after the first vaccine or placebo injection. The vaccine antigen was prefusion-stabilized Wuhan SARS-CoV-2 spike. Comments on this clone: What it binds is not known.

Findings and caveats of the study: Among vaccine recipients, spike-specific TCR breadth exceeded that of placebo recipients.

The chain uses TRBV7-3 and TRBJ2-5; D gene unclear. The sample consisted of peripheral blood, taken in a trial of Ad26.COV2.S vaccine versus placebo. This receptor was taken from a person aged 18-65 years who received the Ad26.COV2.S COVID-19 vaccine or a placebo. Written as DNA, the CDR3 is TGTGCCAGCAGCTTAACCTCCGCGTTACAAGAGACCCAGTACTTC. Translation gives CASSLTSALQETQYF.